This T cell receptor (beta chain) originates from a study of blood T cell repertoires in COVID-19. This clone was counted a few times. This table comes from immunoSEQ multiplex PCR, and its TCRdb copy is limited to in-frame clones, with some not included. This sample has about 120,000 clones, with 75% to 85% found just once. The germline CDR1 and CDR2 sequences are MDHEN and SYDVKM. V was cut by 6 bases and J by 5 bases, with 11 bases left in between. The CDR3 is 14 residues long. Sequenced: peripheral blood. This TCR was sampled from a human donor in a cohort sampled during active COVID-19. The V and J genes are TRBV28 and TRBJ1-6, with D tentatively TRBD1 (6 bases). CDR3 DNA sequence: TGTGCCAGCAGAGCCAGGGGACATAATTCACCCCTCCACTTT. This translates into CASRARGHNSPLHF.